A single sample gave rise to the 23 T cell receptor beta chains below, sequenced in a study of blood T cells in healthy people across ages. A second PCR of about 7 to 12 cycles used a sample-barcoded 5' primer and a J-beta primer mix. TCRdb independently ran MiXCR on the 5' RACE reads; one entry per CDR3 protein. The sample gives roughly 2 million distinct CDR3 sequences, around half of which show up once; around 2.1% is in the top ten. The specimen was blood. Every receptor here comes from a woman in her forties in good health.

At least ten counts were recorded for this clonotype. CDR3 nucleotides: TGCAGTGCTCGTGACAGGGGGCAGTCCTACGAGCAGTACTTC. Amino acid sequence: CSARDRGQSYEQYF. This chain uses TRBV20-1 with TRBJ2-7; 10 positions match TRBD1. The CDR3 contains 14 residues. J gave up 1 base and V 5 bases, and 5 bases lay outside the gene matches. The germline gives CDR1 DFQATT, CDR2 SNEGSKA (reference sequence).

Concerning this clonotype: At one boundary the junction diverges from the germline segment, which might be a read error. The chain combines TRBV4-1 with TRBJ2-1, with D hard to call. Germline V gene sequence: CDR1 MGHRA, CDR2 YSYEKL. The CDR3 loop spans 14 amino acids. CDR3 sequence reads: CASRQAHESYEQFF. The DNA of the CDR3 is TGCGCCAGCAGACAAGCCCATGAGTCGTATGAGCAGTTCTTC.

V is TRBV27 and J is TRBJ2-1, with D uncertain. This CDR3 is 13 amino acids long. V was clipped by 3 bases and J by 5 bases, with 8 bases between them. The germline V gene encodes CDR1 MNHEY and CDR2 SMNVEV (reference sequence). The CDR3 reads CASSLNENNEQFF. CDR3 sequence (DNA): TGTGCCAGCAGTTTGAACGAAAACAATGAGCAGTTCTTC.

The J gene is TRBJ1-5, the V gene TRBV20-1; no definite D call. V dropped 3 bases and J dropped 1 base, with 13 bases sitting between them. The germline CDR1 and CDR2 sequences are DFQATT and SNEGSKA (reference sequence). This CDR3 has 15 amino acids. In DNA form, the CDR3 reads TGCAGTGCTAGTGTCCTCCCTGGGAGCAATCAGCCCCAGCATTTT. Encoded protein: CSASVLPGSNQPQHF.

The CDR3 spells CASSKTGGNNQPQHF. The CDR3 DNA is TGTGCCAGCAGTAAGACAGGTGGCAACAATCAGCCCCAGCATTTT. This sequence joins TRBV12-3 or TRBV12-4 and TRBJ1-5; D perhaps matches TRBD1 (6 bases). The V end lost 5 bases, the J end lost 3 bases, and 14 bases lay between the germline ends. This CDR3 has 15 amino acids.

The V call is TRBV4-3, the J call TRBJ2-4; D is perhaps TRBD2 (7 bases). The V gene's germline CDR1 is LGHNA and CDR2 YSLEER. This CDR3 spans 15 amino acids. V was clipped by 0 bases and J by 8 bases, with 14 bases between them. CDR3 in amino acids: CASSQDRGGADIQYF. The CDR3 DNA sequence: TGCGCCAGCAGCCAAGATAGGGGGGGGGCGGACATTCAGTACTTC.

This chain uses TRBV28 with TRBJ2-6; no clear D. The CDR3 length is 16 residues. Germline V CDR1 and CDR2: MDHEN, SYDVKM. The germline V and J ends were trimmed by 4 bases and 2 bases, with 12 bases remaining between them. The DNA for the CDR3 is TGTGCCAGCAGTTCTCCCCTGGTAGCTGGGGCCAACGTCCTGACTTTC. Translating gives CASSSPLVAGANVLTF.

The table lists this clonotype with a few counts. V usage is TRBV6-2 or TRBV6-3 and J usage is TRBJ2-1, with D tentatively TRBD2 (6 bases). V was pared by 2 bases and J by 9 bases, with 8 bases between. Germline values: CDR1 MNHEY, CDR2 SVGEGT. The CDR3 consists of 12 residues. CDR3 loop: CASSYGTVEQFF. The CDR3 bases are TGTGCCAGCAGTTACGGGACTGTTGAGCAGTTCTTC.

This clonotype was recorded a few times. V gene TRBV4-3 combines with J gene TRBJ2-3; a weak D match, TRBD2 (7 bases). V lost 0 bases to trimming and J lost 2 bases, with 12 bases between them. CDR3 length: 16 amino acids. CDR1 and CDR2 from the germline V gene are LGHNA and YSLEER. This chain's CDR3 is CASSQDRGAYTDTQYF. The CDR3 DNA follows: TGCGCCAGCAGCCAAGATCGGGGGGCCTACACAGATACGCAGTATTTT.

This sequence joins TRBV12-3 or TRBV12-4 and TRBJ2-3, with 9 bases fitting TRBD2. V lost 6 bases to trimming and J lost 4 bases; unmatched junction nucleotides: 8. The CDR3 runs to 15 residues. The DNA for the CDR3 is TGTGCCAGCAGCGAGGCGGGGGGGCCGCCAGATACGCAGTATTTT. Its translation is CASSEAGGPPDTQYF.

This clonotype has a single count. The gene calls are TRBV7-2 and TRBJ1-1; the D is unclear. Germline CDR1 reads SGHTA; CDR2 reads FQGNSA. Trimming removed 0 bases from V and 0 bases from J, with 14 bases in between. The CDR3 is 17 residues long. CDR3 in amino acids: CASSLAPSRILNTEAFF. The CDR3 DNA follows: TGTGCCAGCAGCTTAGCCCCCTCCAGGATTTTGAACACTGAAGCTTTCTTT.

Only a few counts were recorded for this clonotype. This chain links TRBV28 with TRBJ2-7; TRBD1 matches at 7 bases. The CDR3 runs to 15 residues. V lost 2 bases, J lost 3 bases, and 7 bases stayed unmatched. CDR1 and CDR2 (germline): MDHEN, SYDVKM. The DNA of the CDR3 is TGTGCCAGCAGTTTAGTACAGGGGTATCTCTACGAGCAGTACTTC. Translated: CASSLVQGYLYEQYF.

The rearrangement uses TRBV9 and TRBJ2-5; D not certain. V lost 3 bases and J lost 1, with 7 bases in between. Germline V gives CDR1 SGDLS, CDR2 YYNGEE. This CDR3 has 13 residues. The CDR3 spells CASSGFPQETQYF. The CDR3 nucleotides read TGTGCCAGCAGCGGATTTCCCCAAGAGACCCAGTACTTC.

V gene TRBV29-1 combines with J gene TRBJ1-2; a possible D gene is TRBD1 (5 bases). V lost 7 bases and J 5 bases, leaving 20 bases between the germline ends. The CDR3 has 14 amino acids. The germline V gene encodes CDR1 SQVTM and CDR2 ANQGSEA. In DNA, the CDR3 is TGCAGCGCTACCCTTGAGACAGAACATTATGGCTACACCTTC. Its translation is CSATLETEHYGYTF.

The chain carries TRBV7-2 and TRBJ1-6; the D gene is possibly TRBD1 (5 bases). The germline V gene has CDR1 SGHTA and CDR2 FQGNSA. Trimming pared 5 bases from V and 10 bases from J, leaving 12 bases between. The CDR3 covers 13 residues. The CDR3 protein is CASSEGWGSPLHF. In nucleotides, the CDR3 is TGTGCCAGCAGCGAGGGGTGGGGATCACCCCTCCACTTT.

The chain uses TRBV7-2 and TRBJ1-2; 7 positions agree with TRBD1. Unmatched junction bases numbered 5, after V lost 0 bases and J lost 4 bases. The CDR3 spans 15 residues. Per germline, CDR1 SGHTA and CDR2 FQGNSA. The CDR3: CASSLANRGIYGYTF. The CDR3 region has the DNA TGTGCCAGCAGCTTAGCAAACAGGGGAATCTATGGCTACACCTTC.

The V gene is TRBV5-1, the J gene TRBJ2-7; TRBD1 or TRBD2 may be the D gene (5 bases each). Near its end, the DNA agrees better with TRBJ2-5, so the J call may be wrong. Germline-derived CDR1 and CDR2 are SGHRS and YFSETQ. There are 14 residues in the CDR3. CDR3 DNA: TGCGCCAGCAGCTACGGGACGGAGTATGAGACCCAGTACTTC. It specifies CASSYGTEYETQYF.

This clonotype has only a few counts. The V call is TRBV4-2, the J call TRBJ2-5; TRBD1 aligns across 8 bases. Losses at the gene ends were 4 bases for V and 5 bases for J; bases not matched to a gene: 9. CDR1 is LGHNA and CDR2 is YNFKEQ in the germline V gene. The CDR3 loop spans 15 amino acids. The CDR3 is CASSPRQGTGETQYF. CDR3 nucleotides: TGTGCCAGCAGCCCACGACAGGGGACGGGCGAGACCCAGTACTTC.

This sequence joins TRBV14 and TRBJ2-1; 8 bases fit TRBD2. Germline CDR1 and CDR2: SGHDN and FVKESK. The CDR3 is made up of 16 amino acids. Germline trimming cut 0 bases from V and 4 bases from J; bases unmatched to any gene: 5. CDR3 in DNA: TGTGCCAGCAGCCAAGATTCACTAGCGGAGTACAATGAGCAGTTCTTC. Translating gives CASSQDSLAEYNEQFF.

This clonotype was observed a handful of times. The chain uses TRBV11-1 and TRBJ2-7; D possibly corresponds to TRBD1 (5 bases). With 7 bases removed from V and 2 bases from J, the gap between germline ends came to 15 bases. The CDR3 has 14 residues. Germline-derived CDR1 and CDR2 are SGHAT and FQDESV (reference sequence). The DNA for the CDR3 is TGTGCCAGCACCGTAGGGGTTTCGACCTACGAGCAGTACTTC. Translation: CASTVGVSTYEQYF.

This clonotype was recorded many times. This chain uses TRBV15 with TRBJ2-3; TRBD2 matches at 8 bases. Looked up from germline, CDR1 is LNHNV and CDR2 is YYDKDF (reference sequence). The CDR3 has 16 amino acids. Losses at the gene ends were 1 base for V and 1 base for J; bases not matched to a gene: 4. In DNA form, the CDR3 reads TGTGCCACCAGCAGAGCGGGGGGGCCAGGCACAGATACGCAGTATTTT. It yields the protein CATSRAGGPGTDTQYF.

The chain carries TRBV20-1 and TRBJ2-1, with D possibly TRBD1 on 6 matching bases. The CDR3 is made up of 15 amino acids. The V gene's germline CDR1 is DFQATT and CDR2 SNEGSKA (reference sequence). Deletions cut 0 bases from V and 9 bases from J, with 18 bases between. The DNA of the CDR3 is TGCAGTGCTAGAGAAACTCCTCCAGGGGCGGGTGAGCAGTTCTTC. Its protein product is CSARETPPGAGEQFF.

This clonotype was seen only a few times. The chain carries TRBV5-1 and TRBJ2-4; tentatively, D is TRBD1 (5 bases). Trimming left V 1 base short and J 5 bases short, with 7 bases between. The CDR3 runs 13 residues. In germline, CDR1 is SGHRS, CDR2 YFSETQ. CDR3: CASSLQGQNIQYF. CDR3 bases: TGCGCCAGCAGCTTGCAGGGCCAAAACATTCAGTACTTC.